This T cell receptor beta chain was sequenced during a study of blood T cell repertoires in COVID-19. Study-level background: Collection of acute and convalescent COVID-19 samples took place in the United States, Italy and Spain.

Original analysis: Nucleated cell counts were estimated from reference gene primer amplification. The data were produced by immunoSEQ multiplex PCR, yet TCRdb's version contains in-frame clones alone and is incomplete. V and J calls and clone size come straight from that table; D and trimming were deduced from the DNA. The sample holds 150,000 to 200,000 clones, 90% to 95% seen once. This CDR3 has 15 residues. From germline, CDR1 is MNHEY and CDR2 SMNVEV (reference sequence). The V gene end was trimmed by 6 bases and the J gene end by 3 bases; junction bases not matched to a gene: 8. The gene calls are TRBV27 and TRBJ2-1; TRBD1 matches 7 bases. Material: peripheral blood. The sequence was obtained from a woman aged 45-65 years with acute or convalescent COVID-19. This CDR3 is CASSPGQSFYNEQFF. DNA of the CDR3: TGTGCCAGCAGCCCGGGACAGAGTTTCTACAATGAGCAGTTCTTC.